Presented here are 26 T cell receptor beta chains from one specimen sequenced in a study of T cell responses to AZD1222 COVID-19 vaccine. Produced via immunoSEQ multiplex PCR; TCRdb's table is partial and in-frame only. The sample consists of under 150,000 clones, approximately 90% of them appearing once. This material consisted of peripheral blood, taken on day 0 of AZD1222 vaccination. The receptors stem from an adult in good health.

V usage is TRBV25-1 and J usage is TRBJ2-3; D unclear. Looked up from germline, CDR1 is MGHDK and CDR2 is SYGVNS. The CDR3 is 14 residues long. Trimming removed 1 base at V and 0 bases at J, with 5 bases between. The CDR3 sequence is CASSESDSTDTQYF. The CDR3 region has the DNA TGTGCCAGCAGTGAATCTGACAGCACAGATACGCAGTATTTT.

The rearrangement joins TRBV12-5 to TRBJ1-5, with D possibly TRBD1 on 5 matching bases. Germline loops: CDR1 LGHNT, CDR2 FRNRAP. There are 14 residues in the CDR3. The V end lost 3 bases, the J end lost 4 bases, and 10 bases lay between the germline ends. As DNA, the CDR3 is TGTGCTAGTGGTTTTAGTAGGACAAATCAGCCCCAGCATTTT. Its protein product is CASGFSRTNQPQHF.

The chain joins TRBV5-4 to TRBJ2-1; D is ambiguous. The CDR3 has 14 amino acids. V was shortened by 4 bases and J by 6 bases, with 14 bases between the two germline ends. CDR1 is SGHNT and CDR2 is YYREEE in the germline V gene (reference sequence). This chain's CDR3 is CASSPPLVANEQFF. The CDR3 region has the DNA TGTGCCAGCAGCCCCCCTCTTGTAGCCAATGAGCAGTTCTTC.

The chain joins TRBV29-1 to TRBJ2-1; 11 nucleotides match TRBD2. In germline, CDR1 is SQVTM, CDR2 ANQGSEA. The trim removed 7 bases at V and 6 bases at J, leaving 20 bases unmatched. The CDR3 runs 18 residues. CDR3 nucleotide sequence: TGCAGCGCCCATACCCACCCACTAGCGGGAGACTGGGGCAATGAGCAGTTCTTC. Translated: CSAHTHPLAGDWGNEQFF.

The rearrangement joins TRBV7-3 to TRBJ2-1; TRBD2 agrees at 10 bases. Germline trimming cut 2 bases from V and 7 bases from J; bases unmatched to any gene: 5. The CDR3 is 15 residues long. Germline V gene data show CDR1 as SGHTA and CDR2 as FQGTGA. Here the CDR3 reads CASSLWSGRGNEQFF. For the CDR3, the DNA is TGTGCCAGCAGCTTATGGAGCGGGAGGGGGAATGAGCAGTTCTTC.

This rearrangement joins TRBV14 to TRBJ2-7, with unresolved D. Germline assignment: CDR1 SGHDN and CDR2 FVKESK. The CDR3 sequence is 16 residues long. V dropped 0 bases and J dropped 2 bases, with 14 bases sitting between them. CDR3 sequence (DNA): TGTGCCAGCAGCCAAGATCTCGACGCGGCCGCCTACGAGCAGTACTTC. Amino acid sequence: CASSQDLDAAAYEQYF. The whole variable domain, filled in from reference TRBV14 and TRBJ2-7, reads EAGVTQFPSHSVIEKGQTVTLRCDPISGHDNLYWYRRVMGKEIKFLLHFVKESKQDESGMPNNRFLAERTGGTYSTLKVQPAELEDSGVYFCASSQDLDAAAYEQYFGPGTRLTVT.

The rearrangement links TRBV30 to TRBJ1-2; no firm D call. Germline lookup yields CDR1 GTSNPN and CDR2 SVGIG (reference sequence). Deletions cut 3 bases from V and 5 bases from J, with 7 bases between. This CDR3 comprises 11 residues. The CDR3 DNA sequence: TGTGCCTGGAGGGCGGATTATGGCTACACCTTC. It encodes CAWRADYGYTF. Full variable domain (rest looked up from reference TRBV30 and TRBJ1-2): SQTIHQWPATLVQPVGSPLSLECTVEGTSNPNLYWYRQAAGRGLQLLFYSVGIGQISSEVPQNLSASRPQDRQFILSSKKLLLSDSGFYLCAWRADYGYTFGSGTRLTVV.

The genes are TRBV7-2 and TRBJ1-1; D possibly corresponds to TRBD1 (6 bases). The CDR3 is 16 residues long. Germline CDR1 is SGHTA and CDR2 is FQGNSA. Between the trimmed V and J ends, which lost 3 bases and 0 bases, there was a span of 14 bases. CDR3 residues: CASSFGTPVMNTEAFF. The CDR3 nucleotides are TGTGCCAGCAGCTTCGGGACACCAGTTATGAACACTGAAGCTTTCTTT.

The chain combines TRBV9 with TRBJ2-3, with D tentatively TRBD2 (6 bases). V lost 0 bases and J 1 base, leaving 18 bases between the germline ends. The CDR3 sequence is 18 residues long. From germline, CDR1 is SGDLS and CDR2 YYNGEE. As DNA, the CDR3 is TGTGCCAGCAGCGTAGAGTCGGGACTCCTAGGGGGCACAGATACGCAGTATTTT. Translating it yields CASSVESGLLGGTDTQYF. Variable domain in full (rest from reference TRBV9 and TRBJ2-3): DSGVTQTPKHLITATGQRVTLRCSPRSGDLSVYWYQQSLDQGLQFLIQYYNGEERAKGNILERFSAQQFPDLHSELNLSSLELGDSALYFCASSVESGLLGGTDTQYFGPGTRLTVL.

This clone was seen once. The chain employs TRBV3-1 (or the pseudogene TRBV3-2) and TRBJ2-4; 12 bases fit TRBD1. V lost 4 bases to trimming and J lost 1 base; unmatched junction nucleotides: 5. The germline CDR1 and CDR2 sequences are LGHDT and YNNKEL (reference sequence). This CDR3 contains 17 residues. CDR3 in DNA: TGTGCCAGCAGCCTCGAGGGACAGGGGGCCGCCAAAAACATTCAGTACTTC. It yields the protein CASSLEGQGAAKNIQYF.

V usage is TRBV19 and J usage is TRBJ2-5, with TRBD1 identical over 9 bases. Trimming cost V 3 bases and J 1 base; bases outside gene matches: 3. The V gene's germline CDR1 is LNHDA and CDR2 SQIVND (reference sequence). This CDR3 is 15 amino acids long. CDR3 sequence (DNA): TGTGCCAGTAGTATTGAGGACAGGGGCCAAGAGACCCAGTACTTC. This sequence encodes CASSIEDRGQETQYF.

To note about this clone: An end of the junction differs from the germline gene, which may be a read error. The chain is built from TRBV18 and TRBJ1-2; possibly TRBD1 for D (5 bases). The CDR3 totals 14 residues. From germline, CDR1 is KGHSH and CDR2 LQKENI. The CDR3 DNA reads TGTGCCAGTTCACCAGTCCGGGGGACCTATGGCTACACCTTC. Protein product: CASSPVRGTYGYTF. Together with reference TRBV18 and TRBJ1-2, the CDR3 gives the full variable domain: NAGVMQNPRHLVRRRGQEARLRCSPMKGHSHVYWYRQLPEEGLKFMVYLQKENIIDESGMPKERFSAEFPKEGPSILRIQQVVRGDSAAYFCASSPVRGTYGYTFGSGTRLTVV.

The gene calls are TRBV28 and TRBJ2-3; possible D gene TRBD2, 5 bases. The CDR3 has 13 amino acids. V lost 6 bases to trimming and J lost 3 bases, with 10 bases between them. CDR1 and CDR2 from the germline V gene are MDHEN and SYDVKM. The CDR3 region has the DNA TGTGCCAGCAGCATGAGAGGGACAGATACGCAGTATTTT. This encodes CASSMRGTDTQYF.

This chain links TRBV19 with TRBJ2-1, with 9 bases matching TRBD2. Trimming cost V 4 bases and J 4 bases; bases outside gene matches: 11. Per germline, CDR1 LNHDA and CDR2 SQIVND (reference sequence). The CDR3 runs to 17 residues. The CDR3: CASSSEASGKWYNEQFF. CDR3 nucleotide sequence: TGTGCCAGTAGTAGCGAGGCTAGCGGGAAATGGTACAATGAGCAGTTCTTC. Full variable domain (outside the CDR3, taken from reference TRBV19 and TRBJ2-1): DGGITQSPKYLFRKEGQNVTLSCEQNLNHDAMYWYRQDPGQGLRLIYYSQIVNDFQKGDIAEGYSVSREKKESFPLTVTSAQKNPTAFYLCASSSEASGKWYNEQFFGPGTRLTVL.

The chain carries TRBV9 and TRBJ2-7; D is unresolved. This CDR3 comprises 15 residues. Deletions cut 0 bases from V and 3 bases from J, with 13 bases between. CDR1 SGDLS and CDR2 YYNGEE come from the germline V gene. The CDR3 protein is CASSVGESTDYEQYF. CDR3 DNA: TGTGCCAGCAGCGTAGGAGAGAGTACAGACTACGAGCAGTACTTC.

The rearrangement uses TRBV30 and TRBJ1-3; D not resolved. The germline V and J ends were trimmed by 0 bases and 3 bases, with 9 bases remaining between them. The CDR3 is 14 amino acids. Germline CDR1 is GTSNPN and CDR2 is SVGIG (reference sequence). CDR3 loop: CAWSVLPGGNTIYF. The CDR3 coding sequence is TGTGCCTGGAGTGTACTCCCGGGTGGAAACACCATATATTTT.

V gene TRBV3-1 (or the pseudogene TRBV3-2) combines with J gene TRBJ2-2, with 7 bases fitting TRBD1. The trim removed 4 bases at V and 4 bases at J, leaving 3 bases unmatched. CDR1 and CDR2 from the germline V gene are LGHDT and YNNKEL (reference sequence). The CDR3 runs 14 residues. The CDR3 DNA reads TGTGCCAGCAGCCTATACAGGGGCACCGGGGAGCTGTTTTTT. As protein: CASSLYRGTGELFF.

V is TRBV5-1 and J is TRBJ1-6; 8 bases are shared with TRBD1. The CDR3 covers 15 residues. Germline loops: CDR1 SGHRS, CDR2 YFSETQ. With 4 bases clipped from V and 7 bases from J, the junction kept 7 bases outside the gene matches. Here the CDR3 DNA reads TGCGCCAGCAGCCCGGAGGGACAGGTGAATTCACCCCTCCACTTT. Translated: CASSPEGQVNSPLHF.

The chain has TRBV15 and TRBJ2-7; a possible D gene is TRBD2 (6 bases). V lost 0 bases and J 4 bases, leaving 13 bases between the germline ends. This CDR3 has 15 residues. From germline, CDR1 is LNHNV and CDR2 YYDKDF (reference sequence). CDR3: CATSRDLGGLYEQYF. DNA for the CDR3: TGTGCCACCAGCAGAGATTTGGGGGGATTGTACGAGCAGTACTTC. The whole variable domain, filled in from reference TRBV15 and TRBJ2-7, reads DAMVIQNPRYQVTQFGKPVTLSCSQTLNHNVMYWYQQKSSQAPKLLFHYYDKDFNNEADTPDNFQSRRPNTSFCFLDIRSPGLGDTAMYLCATSRDLGGLYEQYFGPGTRLTVT.

The chain combines TRBV6-5 with TRBJ1-1; D ambiguous. Germline loops: CDR1 MNHEY, CDR2 SVGAGI. This CDR3 is 11 amino acids long. V was trimmed by 7 bases and J by 0 bases, leaving 3 bases between them. The CDR3 DNA is TGTGCCAGCACGGTGAACACTGAAGCTTTCTTT. Translating gives CASTVNTEAFF.

The chain uses TRBV24-1 and TRBJ2-3; D is perhaps TRBD1 (5 bases). The CDR3 has 14 residues. The V end was cut by 6 bases, the J end by 2 bases, with 11 bases between. The V gene's germline CDR1 is KGHDR and CDR2 SFDVKD. CDR3 loop: CATSSARDTDTQYF. Here the CDR3 DNA reads TGTGCCACCAGTTCGGCCAGGGACACAGATACGCAGTATTTT.

The gene calls are TRBV3-1 (or the pseudogene TRBV3-2) and TRBJ1-5, with D unresolved. The V gene's germline CDR1 is LGHDT and CDR2 YNNKEL (reference sequence). V was pared by 1 base and J by 3 bases, with 10 bases between. This CDR3 contains 15 residues. The CDR3 DNA sequence: TGTGCCAGCAGCCAAGGGGGAGGATCCAATCAGCCCCAGCATTTT. Protein product: CASSQGGGSNQPQHF.

This chain joins TRBV7-2 and TRBJ2-5, with 13 nucleotides matching TRBD2. This CDR3 spans 16 amino acids. Germline-derived CDR1 and CDR2 are SGHTA and FQGNSA. With 5 bases clipped from V and 3 bases from J, the junction kept 6 bases outside the gene matches. Written as DNA, the CDR3 is TGTGCCAGCAGCACTAGCGGGGGGGCCGGAGAAGAGACCCAGTACTTC. The encoded protein is CASSTSGGAGEETQYF.

This chain links TRBV28 with TRBJ1-2; D might be TRBD1 (5 bases). Germline V gene sequence: CDR1 MDHEN, CDR2 SYDVKM. The CDR3 is 14 residues long. Trimming removed 2 bases at V and 1 base at J, with 8 bases between. Here the CDR3 DNA reads TGTGCCAGCAGTTTACCGGGGGATAACTATGGCTACACCTTC. This gives the protein CASSLPGDNYGYTF.

This clone was seen only a few times. The V call is TRBV27, the J call TRBJ1-5; 7 bases line up with TRBD1. The J segment lost 2 bases and the V segment lost 6 bases, leaving 10 bases of the junction unmatched. This CDR3 contains 16 residues. The germline V gene encodes CDR1 MNHEY and CDR2 SMNVEV (reference sequence). CDR3: CASRTRQGMGNQPQHF. DNA of the CDR3: TGTGCCAGCAGGACGAGACAGGGAATGGGCAATCAGCCCCAGCATTTT.

This chain connects TRBV25-1 to TRBJ2-1; 7 nucleotides agree with TRBD2. CDR1 and CDR2 from the germline V gene are MGHDK and SYGVNS. Losses at the gene ends were 7 bases for V and 0 bases for J; bases not matched to a gene: 12. CDR3 size: 17 residues. As DNA, the CDR3 is TGTGCCAGCACCCCCGTAGCGGGCACATTCTCCTACAATGAGCAGTTCTTC. As protein: CASTPVAGTFSYNEQFF. The whole variable domain, filled in from reference TRBV25-1 and TRBJ2-1, reads EADIYQTPRYLVIGTGKKITLECSQTMGHDKMYWYQQDPGMELHLIHYSYGVNSTEKGDLSSESTVSRIRTEHFPLTLESARPSHTSQYLCASTPVAGTFSYNEQFFGPGTRLTVL.